The present T cell receptor (beta chain) was sequenced within a study of cytomegalovirus exposure and HLA in healthy donors. Both 60 Vbeta primers and 13 Jbeta primers went into the PCR. The protocol was immunoSEQ multiplex PCR, while the TCRdb copy is restricted to in-frame clones and leaves out a portion. The table records about 150,000 clones, around 79% of them present only once. CDR1 and CDR2 (germline): KGHSH, LQKENI. The V gene lost 0 bases and the J gene lost 3 bases, with 8 bases spanning the gap. The CDR3 loop spans 14 amino acids. The chain has TRBV18 and TRBJ2-5; D is possibly TRBD1 (6 bases). The receptor was isolated from a male donor in good health and CMV-seronegative. The sequenced material came from PBMCs. CDR3 amino acids: CASSPPAGEETQYF. CDR3 coding DNA: TGTGCCAGCTCACCACCGGCAGGGGAAGAGACCCAGTACTTC. The whole variable domain, filled in from reference TRBV18 and TRBJ2-5, reads NAGVMQNPRHLVRRRGQEARLRCSPMKGHSHVYWYRQLPEEGLKFMVYLQKENIIDESGMPKERFSAEFPKEGPSILRIQQVVRGDSAAYFCASSPPAGEETQYFGPGTRLLVL.